Here is one T cell receptor beta chain with its context. What it binds is not known. The sample comes from a study of T cell responses to AZD1222 COVID-19 vaccine. Study-wide points: Baseline serostatus was positive in only a handful of AZD1222 recipients. There were mostly white British donors and more females than males, and clonal diversity was possibly underestimated. Repertoires were collected only later (after the peak T cell response had occurred).

The method was immunoSEQ multiplex PCR; TCRdb's version includes in-frame clones alone and lacks a portion of them. The sample lists 140,000 to 150,000 clones, over 75% seen once, with around 7.8% in the top ten. The receptor was isolated from an adult in good health. The source was peripheral blood, collected on day 0 of AZD1222 vaccination.

The CDR3 loop reads CASSQAGSGGNTIYF. Written as DNA, the CDR3 is TGTGCCAGCAGCCAAGCTGGGAGTGGGGGAAACACCATATATTTT. The V and J genes are TRBV14 and TRBJ1-3; D uncertain. The germline V gene has CDR1 SGHDN and CDR2 FVKESK. Trimming stripped 1 base from V and 4 bases from J, with 11 bases between. The CDR3 consists of 15 residues. The full variable domain, its missing parts supplied by reference TRBV14 and TRBJ1-3, is EAGVTQFPSHSVIEKGQTVTLRCDPISGHDNLYWYRRVMGKEIKFLLHFVKESKQDESGMPNNRFLAERTGGTYSTLKVQPAELEDSGVYFCASSQAGSGGNTIYFGEGSWLTVV.